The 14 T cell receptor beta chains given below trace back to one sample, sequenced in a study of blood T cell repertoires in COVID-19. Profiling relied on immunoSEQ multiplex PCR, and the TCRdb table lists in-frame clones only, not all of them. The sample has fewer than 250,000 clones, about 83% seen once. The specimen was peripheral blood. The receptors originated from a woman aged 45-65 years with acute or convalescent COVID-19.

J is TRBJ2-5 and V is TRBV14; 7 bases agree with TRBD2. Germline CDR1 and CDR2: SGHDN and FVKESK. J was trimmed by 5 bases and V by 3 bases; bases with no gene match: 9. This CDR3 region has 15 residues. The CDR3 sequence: CASSHPVGGGETQYF. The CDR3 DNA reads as TGTGCCAGCAGCCACCCGGTCGGGGGAGGGGAGACCCAGTACTTC.

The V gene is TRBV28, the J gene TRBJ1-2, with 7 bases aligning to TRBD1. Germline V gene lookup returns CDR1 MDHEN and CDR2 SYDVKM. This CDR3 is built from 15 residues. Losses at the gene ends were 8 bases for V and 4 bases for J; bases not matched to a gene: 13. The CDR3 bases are TGTGCCAGCGATAACAGTGGGCAGGGGGGCTATGGCTACACCTTC. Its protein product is CASDNSGQGGYGYTF.

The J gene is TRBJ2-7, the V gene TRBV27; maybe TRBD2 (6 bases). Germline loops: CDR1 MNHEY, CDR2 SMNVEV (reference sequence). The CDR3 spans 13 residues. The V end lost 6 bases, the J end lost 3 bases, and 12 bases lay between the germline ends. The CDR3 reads CASRERRGYEQYF. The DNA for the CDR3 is TGTGCCAGCAGGGAGAGGCGGGGCTACGAGCAGTACTTC.

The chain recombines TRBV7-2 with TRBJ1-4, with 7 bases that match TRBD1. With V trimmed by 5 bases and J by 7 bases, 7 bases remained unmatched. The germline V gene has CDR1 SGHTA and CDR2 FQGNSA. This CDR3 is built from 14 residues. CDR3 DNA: TGTGCCAGCAGCCCAGGGGGTGACGGTGAAAAACTGTTTTTT. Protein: CASSPGGDGEKLFF.

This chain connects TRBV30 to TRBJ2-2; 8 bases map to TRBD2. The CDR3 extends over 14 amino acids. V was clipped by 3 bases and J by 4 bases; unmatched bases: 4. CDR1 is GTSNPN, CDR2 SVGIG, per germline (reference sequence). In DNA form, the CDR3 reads TGTGCCTGGAGGACCGGGACTAGCACCGGGGAGCTGTTTTTT. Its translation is CAWRTGTSTGELFF.

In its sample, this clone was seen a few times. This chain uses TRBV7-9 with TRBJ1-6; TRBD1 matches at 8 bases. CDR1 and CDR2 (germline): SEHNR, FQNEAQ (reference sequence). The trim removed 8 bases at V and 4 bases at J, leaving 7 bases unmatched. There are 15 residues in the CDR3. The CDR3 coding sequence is TGTGCCAGCGACGGACAGGGCCCGTATAATTCACCCCTCCACTTT. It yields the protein CASDGQGPYNSPLHF.

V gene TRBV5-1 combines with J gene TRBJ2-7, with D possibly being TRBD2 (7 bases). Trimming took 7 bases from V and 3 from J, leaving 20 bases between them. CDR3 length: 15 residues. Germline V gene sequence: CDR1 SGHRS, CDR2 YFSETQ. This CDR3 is CASGGVEGEGYEQYF. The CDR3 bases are TGCGCCAGCGGGGGCGTAGAAGGGGAGGGCTACGAGCAGTACTTC.

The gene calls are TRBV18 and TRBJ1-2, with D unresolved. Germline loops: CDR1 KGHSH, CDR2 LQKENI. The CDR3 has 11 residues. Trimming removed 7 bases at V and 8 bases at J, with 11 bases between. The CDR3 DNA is TGTGCCAGCTTCTCAGCGGAGGGCTACACCTTC. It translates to CASFSAEGYTF.

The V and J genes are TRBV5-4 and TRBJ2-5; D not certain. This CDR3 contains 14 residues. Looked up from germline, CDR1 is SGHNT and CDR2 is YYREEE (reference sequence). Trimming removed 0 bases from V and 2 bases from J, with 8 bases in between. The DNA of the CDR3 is TGTGCCAGCAGCTTGGGAGGCCCGCAAGAGACCCAGTACTTC. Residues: CASSLGGPQETQYF.

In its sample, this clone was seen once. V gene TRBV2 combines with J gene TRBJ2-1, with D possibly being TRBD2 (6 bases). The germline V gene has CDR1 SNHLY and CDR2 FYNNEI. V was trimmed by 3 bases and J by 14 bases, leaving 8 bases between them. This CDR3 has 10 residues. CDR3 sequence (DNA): TGTGCCAGCAGTGAGCGGGGTGAGTTCTTC. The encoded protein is CASSERGEFF. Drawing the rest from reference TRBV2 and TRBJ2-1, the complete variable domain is EPEVTQTPSHQVTQMGQEVILRCVPISNHLYFYWYRQILGQKVEFLVSFYNNEISEKSEIFDDQFSVERPDGSNFTLKIRSTKLEDSAMYFCASSERGEFFGPGTRLTVL.

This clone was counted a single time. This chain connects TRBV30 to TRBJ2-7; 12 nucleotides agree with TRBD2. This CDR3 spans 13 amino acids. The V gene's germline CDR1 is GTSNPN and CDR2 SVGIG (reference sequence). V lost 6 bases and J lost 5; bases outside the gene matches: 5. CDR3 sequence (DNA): TGTGCCTGCGCACTAGCGGGGGGCCACGAGCAGTACTTC. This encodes CACALAGGHEQYF.

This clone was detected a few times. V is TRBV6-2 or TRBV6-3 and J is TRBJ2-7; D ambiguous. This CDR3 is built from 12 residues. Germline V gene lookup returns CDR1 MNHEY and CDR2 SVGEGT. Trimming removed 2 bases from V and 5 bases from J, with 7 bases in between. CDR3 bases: TGTGCCAGCAGTTACGTGGCAAACGAGCAGTACTTC. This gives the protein CASSYVANEQYF.

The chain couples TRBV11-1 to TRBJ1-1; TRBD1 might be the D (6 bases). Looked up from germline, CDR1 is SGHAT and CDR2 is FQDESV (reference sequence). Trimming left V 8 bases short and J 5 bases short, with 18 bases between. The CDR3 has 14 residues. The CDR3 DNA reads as TGTGCCAGCTGCGCAGGGCAGGGGATAACTGAAGCTTTCTTT. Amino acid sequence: CASCAGQGITEAFF.

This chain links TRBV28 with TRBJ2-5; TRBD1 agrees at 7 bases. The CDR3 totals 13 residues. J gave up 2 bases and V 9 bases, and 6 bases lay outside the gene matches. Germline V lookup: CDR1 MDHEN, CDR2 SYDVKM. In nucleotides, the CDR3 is TGTGCCAGAGAACCGGGACAGCAAGAGACCCAGTACTTC. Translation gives CAREPGQQETQYF.